A selection of T cell receptor beta chains follows, all from one sample in a study of CD8+ T cells in alopecia areata. TCRdb's copy holds only in-frame clones and misses some; the assay was immunoSEQ multiplex PCR. In the table there are some 170,000 clones, around 60% of which are singletons. Here the sequenced sample was CD4+ T cells sorted from blood, taken at week 0. All receptors derive from a human donor with alopecia areata. Both conserved end residues are part of each CDR3. Fields, in order: CDR3 protein, CDR3 DNA, D gene, J gene, clone size, V gene. D genes are given only for firm matches. The size of a clone is reported for some rows only, either as once, few or many, or as a class for expanded clones.

CASSEDSLYNSPLHF | TGTGCCAGCAGTGAAGATAGCCTCTATAATTCACCCCTCCACTTT | NA | TRBJ1-6 | NA | TRBV2
CASQTCNSPLHF | TGCGCCAGCCAAACTTGTAATTCACCCCTCCACTTT | NA | TRBJ1-6 | NA | TRBV23-1
CASRGTGTNTF | TGTGCCAGCAGGGGAACAGGGACGAACACCTTC | NA | TRBJ1-2 | few | TRBV6-5
CASWEGDEQFF | TGTGCCAGCTGGGAAGGCGATGAGCAGTTCTTC | NA | TRBJ2-1 | NA | TRBV2
CSVVENTGELFF | TGCAGCGTTGTTGAGAACACCGGGGAGCTGTTTTTT | NA | TRBJ2-2 | NA | TRBV29-1
CSVIPGLPSATEAFF | TGCAGCGTCATTCCGGGACTTCCCTCTGCCACTGAAGCTTTCTTT | NA | TRBJ1-1 | NA | TRBV29-1
CASSSTGVNTEAFF | TGCGCCAGCAGCTCGACAGGGGTGAACACTGAAGCTTTCTTT | TRBD1 | TRBJ1-1 | NA | TRBV5-1
CASSLRAASTDTQYF | TGCGCCAGCAGCTTGAGGGCAGCTAGCACAGATACGCAGTATTTT | NA | TRBJ2-3 | NA | TRBV5-1
CSVVGADTEAFF | TGCAGCGTTGTTGGGGCCGACACTGAAGCTTTCTTT | NA | TRBJ1-1 | NA | TRBV29-1
CASRDSGLYEQYF | TGTGCCAGCAGGGATTCAGGCCTGTACGAGCAGTACTTC | NA | TRBJ2-7 | once | TRBV6-1
CASSELAGGDYEQYF | TGCGCCAGCAGCGAACTAGCGGGGGGAGACTACGAGCAGTACTTC | TRBD2 | TRBJ2-7 | few | TRBV5-1
CASSLAVVREETQYF | TGTGCCAGCAGCTTAGCGGTGGTGCGAGAAGAGACCCAGTACTTC | NA | TRBJ2-5 | few | TRBV7-9
CASSIMGAKNIQYF | TGTGCCAGTAGTATAATGGGTGCCAAAAACATTCAGTACTTC | NA | TRBJ2-4 | NA | TRBV19
CASREQGTGELFF | TGTGCCAGCAGAGAACAGGGCACCGGGGAGCTGTTTTTT | NA | TRBJ2-2 | NA | TRBV2
CSVSGQGPTSYEQYF | TGCAGCGTCTCAGGACAGGGACCGACCTCCTACGAGCAGTACTTC | TRBD1 | TRBJ2-7 | NA | TRBV29-1
CSVVGRYTDTQYF | TGCAGCGTTGTAGGGCGGTACACAGATACGCAGTATTTT | NA | TRBJ2-3 | few | TRBV29-1
CASSPAGREQYF | TGTGCCAGCAGCCCAGCCGGGCGCGAGCAGTACTTC | NA | TRBJ2-7 | NA | TRBV7-9
CATSRANRGVTEAFF | TGTGCCACCAGCAGAGCAAACAGGGGCGTCACTGAAGCTTTCTTT | TRBD1 | TRBJ1-1 | NA | TRBV15
CASSLKQETQYF | TGTGCCAGCAGCTTAAAACAAGAGACCCAGTACTTC | NA | TRBJ2-5 | NA | TRBV11-2
CASTGRSNQPQHF | TGTGCCAGCACGGGCAGGAGTAATCAGCCCCAGCATTTT | NA | TRBJ1-5 | few | TRBV2
CAWTVSGGSYNSPLHF | TGTGCCTGGACCGTGTCGGGGGGCTCCTATAATTCACCCCTCCACTTT | NA | TRBJ1-6 | once | TRBV30
CASSPNPQARGLAQYF | TGCGCCAGCAGCCCAAATCCCCAGGCCAGGGGATTAGCCCAGTACTTC | NA | TRBJ2-5 | NA | TRBV4-1
CAWRKSQGEAFF | TGTGCCTGGAGAAAAAGTCAGGGTGAAGCTTTCTTT | NA | TRBJ1-1 | once | TRBV30
CSASASPSYEQYF | TGCAGCGCCAGTGCCTCCCCTTCCTACGAGCAGTACTTC | NA | TRBJ2-7 | few | TRBV29-1
CASSSTPSGANVLTF | TGTGCCAGCAGCTCTACGCCCTCTGGGGCCAACGTCCTGACTTTC | NA | TRBJ2-6 | NA | TRBV11-3
CASSSTGRTEAFF | TGTGCCAGCAGCTCGACAGGGCGAACTGAAGCTTTCTTT | TRBD1 | TRBJ1-1 | few | TRBV7-9
CASGGPGQETQYF | TGTGCGAGCGGGGGGCCAGGCCAAGAGACCCAGTACTTC | TRBD2 | TRBJ2-5 | NA | TRBV15
CASSQNPPDRGSPLHF | TGCGCCAGCAGCCAAAACCCCCCGGACAGGGGTTCACCCCTCCACTTT | TRBD1 | TRBJ1-6 | NA | TRBV4-1
CATKGPWADTQYF | TGTGCCACCAAGGGCCCCTGGGCAGATACGCAGTATTTT | NA | TRBJ2-3 | NA | TRBV15
CASSATVSRTDTQYF | TGTGCCAGCAGCGCTACAGTATCTCGCACAGATACGCAGTATTTT | NA | TRBJ2-3 | NA | TRBV9
CASSLVVGLQNSPLHF | TGCGCCAGCAGCTTGGTGGTGGGATTACAAAATTCACCCCTCCACTTT | NA | TRBJ1-6 | NA | TRBV5-1
CASDGDEQFF | TGTGCCAGCGATGGGGATGAGCAGTTCTTC | NA | TRBJ2-1 | NA | TRBV7-9
CSVGTGAYNEQFF | TGCAGCGTCGGGACAGGGGCCTATAATGAGCAGTTCTTC | TRBD1 | TRBJ2-1 | many | TRBV29-1
CASSAGARGHEKLFF | TGTGCCAGCAGCGCTGGGGCCAGGGGGCACGAAAAACTGTTTTTT | TRBD1 | TRBJ1-4 | few | TRBV5-6
CSVDLPETQYF | TGCAGCGTTGATCTGCCTGAGACCCAGTACTTC | NA | TRBJ2-5 | many | TRBV29-1
CASSFLGDKNIQYF | TGTGCCAGCAGCTTCCTTGGGGACAAAAACATTCAGTACTTC | NA | TRBJ2-4 | NA | TRBV7-9
CASSPPNGGYTF | TGTGCCAGCTCACCACCGAACGGGGGCTACACCTTC | NA | TRBJ1-2 | NA | TRBV18
CASSLVAGGGETQYF | TGCGCCAGCAGCTTGGTAGCGGGGGGAGGAGAGACCCAGTACTTC | TRBD2 | TRBJ2-5 | NA | TRBV5-1
CSVCENTGELFF | TGCAGCGTTTGCGAGAACACCGGGGAGCTGTTTTTT | NA | TRBJ2-2 | NA | TRBV29-1
CASSLGGYGYTF | TGTGCCAGCAGCTTGGGGGGGTATGGCTACACCTTC | NA | TRBJ1-2 | NA | TRBV5-6
CASSVRTSGGADTDTQYF | TGTGCCAGCAGCGTGCGGACTAGCGGGGGGGCGGACACAGATACGCAGTATTTT | TRBD2 | TRBJ2-3 | NA | TRBV2
CASSQVSTDTQYF | TGTGCCAGCAGCCAAGTTAGCACAGATACGCAGTATTTT | NA | TRBJ2-3 | NA | TRBV4-1
CSVVRDTEAFF | TGCAGCGTTGTCCGGGACACTGAAGCTTTCTTT | NA | TRBJ1-1 | NA | TRBV29-1
CACRTDSYGYTF | TGTGCCTGCCGTACGGACAGCTATGGCTACACCTTC | NA | TRBJ1-2 | NA | TRBV30
CASSKRVGEQYF | TGTGCCAGCAGCAAGAGGGTGGGCGAGCAGTACTTC | NA | TRBJ2-7 | few | TRBV21-1
CAWSEVGKTQYF | TGTGCCTGGAGCGAGGTTGGAAAGACCCAGTACTTC | NA | TRBJ2-5 | NA | TRBV30
CSAIQGWQGMDTQYF | TGCAGCGCTATTCAGGGGTGGCAGGGGATGGATACGCAGTATTTT | NA | TRBJ2-3 | NA | TRBV29-1
CASSLGGTGSQNEQFF | TGCGCCAGCAGCTTGGGTGGGACAGGGTCTCAAAATGAGCAGTTCTTC | TRBD1 | TRBJ2-1 | NA | TRBV5-1
CASSGGETQYF | TGTGCCAGCAGCGGGGGGGAGACCCAGTACTTC | NA | TRBJ2-5 | NA | TRBV11-3
CASSSTDTQYF | TGTGCCAGCAGCTCTACAGATACGCAGTATTTT | NA | TRBJ2-3 | NA | TRBV7-9
CAYLGRTYTF | TGTGCGTATCTAGGGCGGACCTACACCTTC | NA | TRBJ1-2 | once | TRBV30
CAWSVLFWGRRETQYF | TGTGCCTGGAGTGTACTGTTCTGGGGGCGCAGAGAGACCCAGTACTTC | NA | TRBJ2-5 | NA | TRBV30
CASSLGLQNEKLFF | TGCGCCAGCAGCTTGGGACTCCAGAATGAAAAACTGTTTTTT | NA | TRBJ1-4 | NA | TRBV5-1
CASSLASGGRHGYTF | TGTGCCAGCAGCTTGGCCTCAGGGGGAAGACATGGCTACACCTTC | TRBD1 | TRBJ1-2 | NA | TRBV5-4
CASSLTGVLGKYNEQFF | TGTGCCAGCAGCTTAACAGGGGTTTTGGGGAAATACAATGAGCAGTTCTTC | TRBD1 | TRBJ2-1 | once | TRBV5-6